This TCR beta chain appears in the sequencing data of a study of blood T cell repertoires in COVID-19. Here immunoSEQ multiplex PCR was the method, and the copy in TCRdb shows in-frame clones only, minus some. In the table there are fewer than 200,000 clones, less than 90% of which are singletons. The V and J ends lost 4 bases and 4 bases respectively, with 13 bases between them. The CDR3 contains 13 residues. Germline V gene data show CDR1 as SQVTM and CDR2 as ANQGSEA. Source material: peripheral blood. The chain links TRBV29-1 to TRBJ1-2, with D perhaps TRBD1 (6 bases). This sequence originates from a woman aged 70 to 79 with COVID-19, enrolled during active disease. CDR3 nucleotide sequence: TGCAGCGTTGGCTCCGGACAGCTCTATGGCTACACCTTC. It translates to CSVGSGQLYGYTF. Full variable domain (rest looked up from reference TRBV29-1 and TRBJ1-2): SAVISQKPSRDICQRGTSLTIQCQVDSQVTMMFWYRQQPGQSLTLIATANQGSEATYESGFVIDKFPISRPNLTFSTLTVSNMSPEDSSIYLCSVGSGQLYGYTFGSGTRLTVV.